The 21 T cell receptor beta chains in this list originate from one sample, sequenced in a study of post-analysis software for immune sequencing data. Study-wide results and caveats: About 5 TRBV segments, including TRBV5-6, TRBV5-1 and TRBV20-1, were more frequent in patients than controls.

The antigens for these receptors are not known. Unique-molecular-identifier-tagged TCR beta cDNA libraries were used. TCRdb analysed the PCR reads with MiXCR anew, one entry per CDR3 protein. This sample has almost 700,000 distinct CDR3 sequences, with around 60% found just once. Material for sequencing was blood. The receptor source for this set is a girl aged 2 to 9 with multiple sclerosis.

With respect to this clonotype: At one end the junction does not follow the germline gene, possibly because of a read error. The chain combines TRBV7-9 with TRBJ1-6, with 8 bases aligning to TRBD1. The CDR3 totals 15 residues. The germline CDR1 and CDR2 sequences are SEHNR and FQNEAQ (reference sequence). CDR3 region: CASNLRGQDNSPPHF. DNA for the CDR3: TGTGCCAGCAATCTACGGGGACAGGATAATTCACCCCCCCACTTT.

V gene TRBV6-5 combines with J gene TRBJ2-7; TRBD1 is a possible D gene (6 bases). With 2 bases removed from V and 2 bases from J, the gap between germline ends came to 19 bases. CDR1 and CDR2 (germline): MNHEY, SVGAGI. The CDR3 is made up of 17 amino acids. CDR3 protein: CASSYDEQGYQPYEQYF. The CDR3, as DNA: TGTGCCAGCAGTTACGACGAACAGGGATATCAGCCCTACGAGCAGTACTTC.

The CDR3 is CASRWRLGAYNEQFF. CDR3 coding DNA: TGTGCCAGCAGATGGAGACTAGGGGCCTACAATGAGCAGTTCTTC. The chain links TRBV6-1 to TRBJ2-1, with D maybe TRBD2 (6 bases). The V end lost 6 bases, the J end lost 2 bases, and 14 bases lay between the germline ends. The CDR3 spans 15 residues. The germline CDR1 and CDR2 sequences are MNHNS and SASEGT.

This clonotype has just one count. The rearrangement uses TRBV4-1 and TRBJ1-4, with D hard to call. Germline V gene sequence: CDR1 MGHRA, CDR2 YSYEKL. V lost 1 base and J lost 4, with 16 bases in between. The CDR3 has 17 amino acids. The CDR3 loop reads CASSQVSSGLYNEKLFF. The DNA for the CDR3 is TGCGCCAGCAGCCAAGTGAGCTCCGGCCTGTATAATGAAAAACTGTTTTTT.

The chain combines TRBV12-3 or TRBV12-4 with TRBJ2-1, with D tentatively TRBD1 or TRBD2 (6 bases each). The CDR3 has 15 residues. Trimming shortened V by 1 base and J by 3 bases, and 10 bases separated the two germline ends. CDR3 bases: TGTGCCAGCAGTTTAGAGGGGGGAGGCTACAATGAGCAGTTCTTC. Its translation is CASSLEGGGYNEQFF.

This clonotype has just a few counts. The gene calls are TRBV6-5 and TRBJ2-1; the D gene is possibly TRBD1 (5 bases). The CDR3 runs 13 residues. Trimming pared 0 bases from V and 8 bases from J, leaving 8 bases between. The V gene's germline CDR1 is MNHEY and CDR2 SVGAGI. DNA of the CDR3: TGTGCCAGCAGTTACTCCAGGGCCCATGAGCAGTTCTTC. This codes for CASSYSRAHEQFF.

In nucleotides, the CDR3 is TGTGCCAGCAGTGAGATGAGACGACAGGTGTACAATGAGCAGTTCTTC. It encodes CASSEMRRQVYNEQFF. This rearrangement joins TRBV2 to TRBJ2-1, with D perhaps matching TRBD1 (6 bases). The germline V and J ends were trimmed by 3 bases and 4 bases, with 16 bases remaining between them. Germline V gene data show CDR1 as SNHLY and CDR2 as FYNNEI. The CDR3 extends over 16 amino acids.

The rearrangement uses TRBV20-1 and TRBJ2-5; 11 bases are a match to TRBD2. The DNA end lines up better with TRBJ2-7; the J call may be wrong. Germline loops: CDR1 DFQATT, CDR2 SNEGSKA (reference sequence). CDR3 length: 14 amino acids. CDR3 amino acids: CSASQGLAAYEQYF. The CDR3 nucleotides read TGCAGTGCTAGCCAGGGACTAGCGGCCTACGAGCAGTACTTC.

This clonotype has just a few counts. J is TRBJ2-7 and V is TRBV20-1; 8 bases are shared with TRBD1. Germline V gene lookup returns CDR1 DFQATT and CDR2 SNEGSKA (reference sequence). Germline trimming cut 2 bases from V and 6 bases from J; bases unmatched to any gene: 12. The CDR3 covers 15 residues. CDR3 residues: CSARSEDRENGEQYF. Written as DNA, the CDR3 is TGCAGTGCTAGATCGGAGGACAGGGAGAATGGCGAGCAGTACTTC.

The chain is built from TRBV5-4 and TRBJ2-7; D uncertain. Germline loops: CDR1 SGHNT, CDR2 YYREEE (reference sequence). The CDR3 loop spans 16 amino acids. V was trimmed by 0 bases and J by 0 bases, leaving 13 bases between them. The CDR3 loop reads CASSLVRQKSSYEQYF. CDR3 DNA sequence: TGTGCCAGCAGCTTGGTGAGGCAGAAGAGCTCCTACGAGCAGTACTTC.

The CDR3 nucleotides are TGTGCCAGCAGTTTACGTGGCGGGGCTAGCGGGAGATACAATGAGCAGTTCTTC. This sequence encodes CASSLRGGASGRYNEQFF. The chain carries TRBV27 and TRBJ2-1; 10 bases line up with TRBD2. V shed 2 bases and J 4 bases; nucleotides not matched to a gene: 11. Germline values: CDR1 MNHEY, CDR2 SMNVEV (reference sequence). This CDR3 comprises 18 residues.

V gene TRBV29-1 combines with J gene TRBJ1-2; D possibly corresponds to TRBD1 (6 bases). CDR1 and CDR2 (germline): SQVTM, ANQGSEA. V gave up 7 bases and J gave up 2 bases, with 8 bases separating them. This CDR3 contains 11 residues. Written as DNA, the CDR3 is TGCAGCGCCGGACAGAACTATGGCTACACCTTC. Translation: CSAGQNYGYTF.

This clonotype appeared a few times. The chain joins TRBV15 to TRBJ2-5; D perhaps matches TRBD1 (6 bases). This CDR3 comprises 16 residues. Germline V gene lookup returns CDR1 LNHNV and CDR2 YYDKDF (reference sequence). Trimming left V 0 bases short and J 4 bases short, with 15 bases between. CDR3 in amino acids: CATSRDLGTSGETQYF. The CDR3 nucleotides are TGTGCCACCAGCAGAGATCTGGGGACAAGTGGAGAGACCCAGTACTTC.

CDR3 sequence reads: CASSSQTGTYEQYF. In DNA form, the CDR3 reads TGTGCCAGCAGCTCCCAGACAGGAACCTACGAGCAGTACTTC. J is TRBJ2-7 and V is TRBV7-2, with a possible D match to TRBD1 (6 bases). Trimming shortened V by 4 bases and J by 2 bases, and 12 bases separated the two germline ends. CDR3 size: 14 residues. Germline V lookup: CDR1 SGHTA, CDR2 FQGNSA.

The chain links TRBV15 to TRBJ2-5; 7 nucleotides line up with TRBD1. The CDR3 is made up of 15 amino acids. Germline CDR1 reads LNHNV; CDR2 reads YYDKDF (reference sequence). V lost 5 bases and J lost 4; bases outside the gene matches: 10. CDR3 DNA sequence: TGTGCCACCAGCCGAATTATACAGGGGCCAGAGACCCAGTACTTC. Amino acid sequence: CATSRIIQGPETQYF.

The V call is TRBV4-3, the J call TRBJ2-3; 11 bases are shared with TRBD1. This CDR3 is 16 amino acids long. V lost 3 bases to trimming and J lost 6 bases; unmatched junction nucleotides: 8. CDR1 LGHNA and CDR2 YSLEER come from the germline V gene. The CDR3 DNA reads as TGCGCCAGCAGCCAGGGAAGGACAGGGGGCATCGATACGCAGTATTTT. Translation gives CASSQGRTGGIDTQYF.

This clonotype was detected a few times. V and J are TRBV10-3 and TRBJ2-5; D might be TRBD1 or TRBD2, each matching 7 bases. CDR3 size: 12 residues. The germline V gene encodes CDR1 ENHRY and CDR2 SYGVKD. Trimming left V 10 bases short and J 4 bases short, with 13 bases between. Written as DNA, the CDR3 is TGTGCCAGCACAGGGGAGGGAGAGACCCAGTACTTC. Encoded protein: CASTGEGETQYF.

The chain combines TRBV20-1 with TRBJ2-3, with 14 bases aligning to TRBD2. V trimming: 2 bases; J trimming: 3 bases; junction bases outside the gene matches: 10. CDR1 and CDR2 (germline): DFQATT, SNEGSKA (reference sequence). CDR3 size: 18 residues. The CDR3 DNA follows: TGCAGTGCTAGATCCATGGGCGGGACTAGCGGGGGAACAGATACGCAGTATTTT. This translates into CSARSMGGTSGGTDTQYF.

In nucleotides, the CDR3 is TGCAGTGCTAGAGTCCACGTAGGACTAGCGGGCGTCCTTTCCTACAATGAGCAGTTCTTC. This encodes CSARVHVGLAGVLSYNEQFF. The chain is built from TRBV20-1 and TRBJ2-1, with 11 positions matching TRBD2. The CDR3 runs 20 residues. V lost 1 base to trimming and J lost 1 base; unmatched junction nucleotides: 15. Per the germline V gene, CDR1 is DFQATT and CDR2 is SNEGSKA (reference sequence).

This rearrangement joins TRBV6-2 or TRBV6-3 to TRBJ2-5; perhaps TRBD1 as D (5 bases). Germline CDR1 and CDR2: MNHEY and SVGEGT. V was pared by 2 bases and J by 2 bases, with 12 bases between. The CDR3 consists of 15 residues. The CDR3 coding sequence is TGTGCCAGCAGTTACCCCCAGGGCGGACAAGAGACCCAGTACTTC. Amino acid sequence: CASSYPQGGQETQYF.

This clonotype came up a few times. This chain links TRBV27 with TRBJ1-2; D might be TRBD1 (6 bases). V lost 5 bases, J lost 2 bases, and 12 bases lay in between. This CDR3 comprises 14 residues. Looked up from germline, CDR1 is MNHEY and CDR2 is SMNVEV (reference sequence). The CDR3 protein is CASSVATGNYGYTF. CDR3 DNA sequence: TGTGCCAGCAGTGTAGCCACAGGGAACTATGGCTACACCTTC.